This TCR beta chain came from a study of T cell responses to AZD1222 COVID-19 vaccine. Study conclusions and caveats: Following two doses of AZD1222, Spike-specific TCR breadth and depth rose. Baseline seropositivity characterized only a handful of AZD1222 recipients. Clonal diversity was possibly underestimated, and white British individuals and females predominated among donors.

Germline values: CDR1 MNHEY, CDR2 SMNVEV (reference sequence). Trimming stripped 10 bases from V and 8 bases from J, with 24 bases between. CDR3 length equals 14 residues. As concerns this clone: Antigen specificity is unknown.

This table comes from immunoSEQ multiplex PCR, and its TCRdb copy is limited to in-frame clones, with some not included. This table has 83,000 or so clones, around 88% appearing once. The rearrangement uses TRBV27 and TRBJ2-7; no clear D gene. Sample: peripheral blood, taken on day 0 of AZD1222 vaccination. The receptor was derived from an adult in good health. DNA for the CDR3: TGTGCCAAGAAACCCCGCACGGCAGCTTGCAAGCAGTACTTC. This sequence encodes CAKKPRTAACKQYF.